This T cell receptor (beta chain) comes out of a study of OX40 agonist ivuxolimab in advanced cancers. Germline CDR1 reads SQVTM; CDR2 reads ANQGSEA. This CDR3 is 14 amino acids long. V gave up 5 bases and J gave up 1 base; unmatched junction bases: 8. TCRdb's table, derived via immunoSEQ multiplex PCR, lists solely in-frame clones and lacks some. In the table there are some 17,000 clones, about four fifths of which are singletons. V is TRBV29-1 and J is TRBJ2-7; the match to TRBD2 covers 7 bases. This TCR was recovered from an adult with an advanced solid tumor such as melanoma, head and neck, liver or kidney cancer. Material: CD4+ or CD8+ T cells sorted from blood, obtained in a trial of the OX40 agonist ivuxolimab. The CDR3 DNA reads TGCAGCGTTATGGGGGGGGACGGGTCCTACGAGCAGTACTTC. It yields the protein CSVMGGDGSYEQYF.